This TCR beta chain was sequenced in a study of T cells after somatic rescue of genetic block. CDR3 length: 15 residues. Germline loops: CDR1 SQVTM, CDR2 ANQGSEA. V shed 3 bases and J shed 1 base, with 13 bases lying between them. Measured with immunoSEQ multiplex PCR; TCRdb has only the in-frame clones, and not every one. The sample contains about 15,000 clones, under 80% of which appear only once. V gene TRBV29-1 combines with J gene TRBJ2-4; D possibly corresponds to TRBD2 (5 bases). Sequencing was performed on peripheral blood mononuclear cells (PBMCs). The sequence was collected from a man aged 18-30 years. The CDR3: CSVDAGGLAKNIQYF. Here the CDR3 DNA reads TGCAGCGTTGACGCAGGAGGCTTGGCCAAAAACATTCAGTACTTC.